This T cell receptor beta chain was captured in a study of shared clonotypes between healthy human individuals. V lost 5 bases to trimming and J lost 2 bases, with 10 bases between them. In germline, CDR1 is SGHDT, CDR2 YYEEEE. The CDR3 totals 14 residues. A single count supports this clone. Each PCR replicate from the sorted subsets contained 150 to 250 ng DNA, which is 30,000 or so T cell genomes. In the source study's methods: ImmunoSEQ output lacked quality scores and full-length reads, limiting matched filtering. Data came from immunoSEQ multiplex PCR; TCRdb stores just in-frame clones and leaves some out. The DNA was the basis for D and trimming; V, J and clone size are from that table. The data hold almost 750,000 clones, with approximately 72% observed a single time. The split of CD4+ cells yielded CD45RA+ naive and CD45RA-negative memory subsets.

The material sequenced was memory CD4+ T cells sorted from blood. Sample subset: CD45RA-negative fraction. The source of this sequence is a woman aged 30 to 39 in good health. The chain joins TRBV5-6 to TRBJ1-4; possibly TRBD1 for D (5 bases). The chain's CDR3 is CASRQEATNEKLFF. The CDR3 nucleotides read TGTGCCAGCAGACAGGAGGCTACTAATGAAAAACTGTTTTTT. Variable domain in full (rest from reference TRBV5-6 and TRBJ1-4): DAGVTQSPTHLIKTRGQQVTLRCSPKSGHDTVSWYQQALGQGPQFIFQYYEEEERQRGNFPDRFSGHQFPNYSSELNVNALLLGDSALYLCASRQEATNEKLFFGSGTQLSVL.